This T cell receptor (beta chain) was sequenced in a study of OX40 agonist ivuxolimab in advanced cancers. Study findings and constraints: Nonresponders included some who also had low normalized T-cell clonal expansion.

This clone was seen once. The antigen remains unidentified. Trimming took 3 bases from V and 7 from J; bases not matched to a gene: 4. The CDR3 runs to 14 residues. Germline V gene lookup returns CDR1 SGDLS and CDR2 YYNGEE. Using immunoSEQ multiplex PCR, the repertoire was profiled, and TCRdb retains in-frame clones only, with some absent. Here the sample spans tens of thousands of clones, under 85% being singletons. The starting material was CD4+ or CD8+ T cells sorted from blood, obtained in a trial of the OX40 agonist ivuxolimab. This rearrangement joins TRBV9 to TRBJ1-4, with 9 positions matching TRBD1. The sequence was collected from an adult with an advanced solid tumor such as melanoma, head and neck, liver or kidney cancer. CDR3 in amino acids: CASSEGTGREKLFF. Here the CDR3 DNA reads TGTGCCAGCAGCGAGGGGACAGGGCGTGAAAAACTGTTTTTT. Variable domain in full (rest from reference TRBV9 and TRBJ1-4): DSGVTQTPKHLITATGQRVTLRCSPRSGDLSVYWYQQSLDQGLQFLIQYYNGEERAKGNILERFSAQQFPDLHSELNLSSLELGDSALYFCASSEGTGREKLFFGSGTQLSVL.